Listed here is a single TCR beta chain. The method was immunoSEQ multiplex PCR; TCRdb's version includes in-frame clones alone and lacks a portion of them. The sample lists 150,000 to 200,000 clones, 90% occurring once. The data stem from a study of control samples from healthy donors and cancer patients. V lost 1 base and J lost 7, with 11 bases in between. Per the germline V gene, CDR1 is KGHSH and CDR2 is LQKENI. The CDR3 consists of 15 residues. Sequencing was performed on blood. The origin of this receptor is a woman between 50 and 59 years old in good health. The rearrangement joins TRBV18 to TRBJ1-6; no firm D call. The chain's CDR3 is CASSPRDRLNSPLHF. CDR3 DNA sequence: TGTGCCAGCTCACCACGAGACCGACTAAATTCACCCCTCCACTTT.